These 21 T cell receptor beta chains share one sample of origin, sequenced in a study of T cells in localized non-small cell lung cancer. The table came from immunoSEQ multiplex PCR; TCRdb's copy has only in-frame clones and leaves some out. The sample includes under 95,000 clones, around 80% of them seen just once. Sequences were derived from peripheral blood, sampled before any cancer treatment. The receptors derive from a female donor at least 60 years old with stage I lung adenocarcinoma.

The chain employs TRBV5-4 and TRBJ1-1; 10 bases agree with TRBD1. The CDR3 runs to 15 residues. V was pared by 5 bases and J by 2 bases, with 6 bases of the junction left unmatched. Germline CDR1 is SGHNT and CDR2 is YYREEE (reference sequence). The CDR3 is CASRRDRGANTEAFF. DNA for the CDR3: TGTGCCAGCAGGCGGGACAGGGGAGCTAACACTGAAGCTTTCTTT.

This chain links TRBV19 with TRBJ1-2; D is unclear. This CDR3 contains 11 residues. V was shortened by 8 bases and J by 4 bases, with 8 bases between the two germline ends. Germline V gene sequence: CDR1 LNHDA, CDR2 SQIVND (reference sequence). The CDR3 reads CASGESYGYTF. The CDR3 region has the DNA TGTGCCAGTGGGGAGAGCTATGGCTACACCTTC.

The chain couples TRBV6-1 to TRBJ1-1; the D is unclear. The CDR3 covers 11 residues. V lost 5 bases to trimming and J lost 4 bases, with 5 bases between them. CDR1 is MNHNS, CDR2 SASEGT, per germline. CDR3 nucleotides: TGTGCCAGCAGTTCGTTCACTGAAGCTTTCTTT. This translates into CASSSFTEAFF.

The genes are TRBV7-3 and TRBJ1-2; 8 bases align to TRBD1. V shed 5 bases, J shed 6 bases, and the junction held 5 bases outside the gene matches. CDR1 is SGHTA and CDR2 is FQGTGA in the germline V gene. This CDR3 comprises 13 residues. CDR3 protein: CASSPQTGDGYTF. The CDR3 DNA reads TGTGCCAGCAGCCCACAGACAGGGGATGGCTACACCTTC.

The chain recombines TRBV7-8 with TRBJ1-1; perhaps TRBD1 as D (5 bases). Germline V gives CDR1 SGHVS, CDR2 FQNEAQ. The CDR3 is made up of 15 amino acids. Trimming removed 4 bases at V and 2 bases at J, with 14 bases between. The CDR3 DNA sequence: TGTGCCAGCAGCTCGACGCCGGGGCCTAACACTGAAGCTTTCTTT. Translation: CASSSTPGPNTEAFF.

The V and J genes are TRBV5-1 and TRBJ1-1; the match to TRBD1 covers 8 bases. Germline CDR1 SGHRS, CDR2 YFSETQ. V was clipped by 4 bases and J by 1 base; unmatched bases: 9. This CDR3 is built from 16 residues. CDR3 sequence: CASSVLGTGSNTEAFF. The DNA for the CDR3 is TGCGCCAGCAGCGTCCTAGGGACAGGCTCGAACACTGAAGCTTTCTTT.

The chain has TRBV7-6 and TRBJ2-1; unclear D gene. This CDR3 comprises 15 residues. Germline loops: CDR1 SGHVS, CDR2 FNYEAQ. With 0 bases removed from V and 1 base from J, the gap between germline ends came to 7 bases. CDR3 sequence: CASSLADGSYNEQFF. The CDR3 coding sequence is TGTGCCAGCAGCTTAGCGGATGGTTCCTACAATGAGCAGTTCTTC.

The chain recombines TRBV6-1 with TRBJ1-1, with D possibly being TRBD1 (6 bases). CDR1 and CDR2 (germline): MNHNS, SASEGT. V was clipped by 6 bases and J by 4 bases, with 12 bases between them. This CDR3 comprises 13 residues. This chain's CDR3 is CASSLSGVTEAFF. CDR3 DNA: TGTGCCAGCAGCCTATCAGGGGTCACTGAAGCTTTCTTT.

This sequence joins TRBV28 and TRBJ2-3, with D possibly TRBD1 on 6 matching bases. V lost 5 bases to trimming and J lost 1 base, with 22 bases between them. Germline CDR1 MDHEN, CDR2 SYDVKM. The CDR3 is made up of 18 amino acids. The DNA of the CDR3 is TGTGCCAGCAGTCCTACCACTCCACACAGGGACCGCACAGATACGCAGTATTTT. Translated: CASSPTTPHRDRTDTQYF.

Judged by abundance, this clone is medium-sized. The rearrangement joins TRBV25-1 to TRBJ2-7; D gene uncertain. This CDR3 is 16 amino acids long. The V gene's germline CDR1 is MGHDK and CDR2 SYGVNS. V lost 2 bases and J lost 0, with 14 bases in between. For the CDR3, the DNA is TGTGCCAGCAGTGAAACCCCCCGGACCGACTCCTACGAGCAGTACTTC. It codes for CASSETPRTDSYEQYF.

DNA of the CDR3: TGCGCCAGCAGCCCTTCCGGTGGGGTTGCGGCGAACACCGGGGAGCTGTTTTTT. Protein: CASSPSGGVAANTGELFF. This sequence joins TRBV4-3 and TRBJ2-2; D not certain. The germline V and J ends were trimmed by 4 bases and 0 bases, with 18 bases remaining between them. Germline CDR1 reads LGHNA; CDR2 reads YSLEER. The CDR3 runs to 18 residues.

The rearrangement joins TRBV7-9 to TRBJ1-2; TRBD1 matches at 8 bases. Germline CDR1 and CDR2: SEHNR and FQNEAQ (reference sequence). The CDR3 totals 15 residues. J was trimmed by 8 bases and V by 2 bases; bases with no gene match: 10. Written as DNA, the CDR3 is TGTGCCAGCAGCTTACTGGCAGGGGGCACGAAAGGCTACACCTTC. It translates to CASSLLAGGTKGYTF.

This chain joins TRBV5-1 and TRBJ2-7; TRBD1 might be the D (5 bases). The CDR3 is made up of 14 amino acids. Germline loops: CDR1 SGHRS, CDR2 YFSETQ. The V end was cut by 4 bases, the J end by 7 bases, with 18 bases between. The CDR3 reads CASSLRLGKGEQYF. The CDR3 nucleotides are TGCGCCAGCAGCCTCCGATTGGGGAAGGGGGAGCAGTACTTC.

V usage is TRBV6-5 and J usage is TRBJ2-7; a possible D gene is TRBD2 (5 bases). CDR1 is MNHEY, CDR2 SVGAGI, per germline. V lost 5 bases and J 6 bases, leaving 17 bases between the germline ends. The CDR3 has 14 residues. The CDR3, as DNA: TGTGCCAGCAGTGAGTTCGGGATTCCGGGCGAGCAGTACTTC. The encoded protein is CASSEFGIPGEQYF.

This chain links TRBV9 with TRBJ1-1; D is ambiguous. Between the trimmed V and J ends, which lost 5 bases and 1 base, there was a span of 12 bases. CDR3 length: 14 residues. CDR1 and CDR2 from the germline V gene are SGDLS and YYNGEE. As DNA, the CDR3 is TGTGCCAGCAGTTCATCATGGGAGAACACTGAAGCTTTCTTT. Protein product: CASSSSWENTEAFF.

Here the CDR3 DNA reads TGTGCCACCAGCAGAGGGACAGCTGAAAAACTGTTTTTT. Protein: CATSRGTAEKLFF. V gene TRBV15 combines with J gene TRBJ1-4; possible D gene TRBD1, 6 bases. The germline V and J ends were trimmed by 1 base and 7 bases, with 7 bases remaining between them. CDR1 is LNHNV and CDR2 is YYDKDF in the germline V gene (reference sequence). The CDR3 covers 13 residues.

V gene TRBV14 combines with J gene TRBJ1-1; possibly TRBD1 for D (5 bases). From germline, CDR1 is SGHDN and CDR2 FVKESK. The CDR3 contains 14 residues. V gave up 0 bases and J gave up 6 bases, with 11 bases separating them. The chain's CDR3 is CASSQDLMGAEAFF. The CDR3 DNA follows: TGTGCCAGCAGCCAAGATCTTATGGGGGCTGAAGCTTTCTTT.

In its sample, this clone was seen once. The chain has TRBV4-2 and TRBJ2-3; 7 nucleotides align to TRBD1. The CDR3 spans 14 residues. Germline CDR1 and CDR2: LGHNA and YNFKEQ. V dropped 4 bases and J dropped 4; count of bases not matched to a gene: 5. In nucleotides, the CDR3 is TGTGCCAGCAGCCTATCGACAGGGTCAGATACGCAGTATTTT. Translated, it gives CASSLSTGSDTQYF.

The chain combines TRBV7-2 with TRBJ2-3; D is perhaps TRBD2 (5 bases). With 10 bases removed from V and 10 bases from J, the gap between germline ends came to 24 bases. The germline V gene has CDR1 SGHTA and CDR2 FQGNSA. CDR3 length: 14 residues. The CDR3 is CATLSTKAPRAQYF. CDR3 in DNA: TGTGCCACCCTATCAACGAAAGCTCCGAGGGCGCAGTATTTT.

This chain connects TRBV28 to TRBJ2-1; D ambiguous. Germline CDR1 and CDR2: MDHEN and SYDVKM. This CDR3 region has 12 residues. The germline V and J ends were trimmed by 5 bases and 5 bases, with 7 bases remaining between them. The CDR3 region has the DNA TGTGCCAGCAGTCCCTGGAACAATGAGCAGTTCTTC. This encodes CASSPWNNEQFF.

The chain employs TRBV6-5 and TRBJ1-2; D is undetermined. V was trimmed by 6 bases and J by 8 bases, leaving 16 bases between them. Germline V CDR1 and CDR2: MNHEY, SVGAGI. The CDR3 is 13 amino acids. The CDR3 bases are TGTGCCAGCAGGCCTATCGGTTCTGAAGGCTACACCTTC. It translates to CASRPIGSEGYTF.